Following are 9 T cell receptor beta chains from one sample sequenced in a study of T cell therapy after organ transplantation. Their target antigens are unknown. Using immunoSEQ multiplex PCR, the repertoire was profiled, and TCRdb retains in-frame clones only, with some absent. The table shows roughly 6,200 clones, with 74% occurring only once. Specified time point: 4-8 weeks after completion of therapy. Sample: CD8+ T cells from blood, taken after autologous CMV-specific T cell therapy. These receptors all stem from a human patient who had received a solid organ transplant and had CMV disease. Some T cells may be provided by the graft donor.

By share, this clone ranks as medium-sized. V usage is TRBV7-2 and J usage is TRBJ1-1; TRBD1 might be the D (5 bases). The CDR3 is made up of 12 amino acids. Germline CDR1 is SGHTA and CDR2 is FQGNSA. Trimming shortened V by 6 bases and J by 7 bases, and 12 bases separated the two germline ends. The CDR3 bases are TGTGCCAGCAGAACCCAGGGAGGTGAAGCTTTCTTT. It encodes CASRTQGGEAFF.

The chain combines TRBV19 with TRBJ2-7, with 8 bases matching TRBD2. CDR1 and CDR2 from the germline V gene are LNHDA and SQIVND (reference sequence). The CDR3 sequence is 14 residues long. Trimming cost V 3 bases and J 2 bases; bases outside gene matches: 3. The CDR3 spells CASSITSGPYEQYF. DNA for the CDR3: TGTGCCAGTAGTATCACTAGCGGTCCCTACGAGCAGTACTTC.

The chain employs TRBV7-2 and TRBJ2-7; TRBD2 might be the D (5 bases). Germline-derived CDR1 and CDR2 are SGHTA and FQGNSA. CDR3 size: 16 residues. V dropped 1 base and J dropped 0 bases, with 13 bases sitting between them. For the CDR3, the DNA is TGTGCCAGCAGCTTAGTTCGACGAGGGTTCTCCTACGAGCAGTACTTC. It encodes CASSLVRRGFSYEQYF.

The CDR3 loop reads CASSDPAGGPVETQYF. The CDR3 DNA follows: TGTGCCAGCAGTGACCCAGCGGGAGGGCCGGTGGAGACCCAGTACTTC. This chain joins TRBV2 and TRBJ2-5, with TRBD2 identical over 10 bases. CDR1 and CDR2 from the germline V gene are SNHLY and FYNNEI. The V segment lost 3 bases and the J segment 5 bases; nucleotides outside the gene matches: 9. The CDR3 totals 16 residues.

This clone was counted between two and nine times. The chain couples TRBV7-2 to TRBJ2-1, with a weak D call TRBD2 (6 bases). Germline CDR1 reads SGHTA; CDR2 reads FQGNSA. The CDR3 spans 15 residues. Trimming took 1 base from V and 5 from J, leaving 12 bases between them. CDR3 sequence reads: CASSLGAGPDNEQFF. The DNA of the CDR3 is TGTGCCAGCAGCTTAGGGGCGGGACCGGACAATGAGCAGTTCTTC.

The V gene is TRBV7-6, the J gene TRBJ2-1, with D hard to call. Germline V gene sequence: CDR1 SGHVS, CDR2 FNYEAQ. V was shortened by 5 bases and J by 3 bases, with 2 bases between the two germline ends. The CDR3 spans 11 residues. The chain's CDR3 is CASSHYNEQFF. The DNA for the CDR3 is TGTGCCAGCAGCCACTACAATGAGCAGTTCTTC.

The CDR3 spells CASSNGNRRYEQYF. Here the CDR3 DNA reads TGTGCCAGCAGCAACGGGAACAGGAGATACGAGCAGTACTTC. The chain recombines TRBV21-1 with TRBJ2-7. TRBV21-1 is listed as a pseudogene. This CDR3 is 14 amino acids long.

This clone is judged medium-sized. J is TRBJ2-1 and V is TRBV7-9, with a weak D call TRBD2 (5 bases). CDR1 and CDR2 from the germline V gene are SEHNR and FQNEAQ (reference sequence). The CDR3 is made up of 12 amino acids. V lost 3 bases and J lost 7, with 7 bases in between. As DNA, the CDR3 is TGTGCCAGCAGCTTCTGGGAGAATGAGCAGTTCTTC. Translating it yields CASSFWENEQFF. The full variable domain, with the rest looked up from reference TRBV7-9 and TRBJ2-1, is DTGVSQNPRHKITKRGQNVTFRCDPISEHNRLYWYRQTLGQGPEFLTYFQNEAQLEKSRLLSDRFSAERPKGSFSTLEIQRTEQGDSAMYLCASSFWENEQFFGPGTRLTVL.

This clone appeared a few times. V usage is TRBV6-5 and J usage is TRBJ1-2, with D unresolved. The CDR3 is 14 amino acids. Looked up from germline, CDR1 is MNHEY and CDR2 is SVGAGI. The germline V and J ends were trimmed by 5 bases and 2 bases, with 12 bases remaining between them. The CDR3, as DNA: TGTGCCAGCAGTATTACGACTTACAACTATGGCTACACCTTC. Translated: CASSITTYNYGYTF.